This T cell receptor beta chain was captured by sequencing in a study of cytomegalovirus exposure and HLA in healthy donors. Study-wide context: Prior work identified 95 million to 120 million unique TCR beta sequences in around 170 million T cells. Whole-study findings and limits: Presence/absence analyses assumed roughly uniform sequencing depth across donors, which may not hold.

Primers for the PCR totalled 60 Vbeta and 13 Jbeta. Using immunoSEQ multiplex PCR, the repertoire was profiled, and TCRdb retains in-frame clones only, with some absent. The data show 200,000 to 250,000 clones, 77% seen once. The germline gives CDR1 SGHRS, CDR2 YFSETQ. V lost 7 bases to trimming and J lost 3 bases; unmatched junction nucleotides: 12. The CDR3 has 16 amino acids. Regarding this clone: The antigen is not known.

The sequence was collected from a woman aged 60-70 years in good health and CMV-seropositive. The sample was PBMCs. The rearrangement uses TRBV5-1 and TRBJ2-3; TRBD1 matches 9 bases. The CDR3 loop reads CASAAGLTGGTDTQYF. CDR3 bases: TGCGCCAGCGCCGCGGGCCTGACAGGGGGAACAGATACGCAGTATTTT.